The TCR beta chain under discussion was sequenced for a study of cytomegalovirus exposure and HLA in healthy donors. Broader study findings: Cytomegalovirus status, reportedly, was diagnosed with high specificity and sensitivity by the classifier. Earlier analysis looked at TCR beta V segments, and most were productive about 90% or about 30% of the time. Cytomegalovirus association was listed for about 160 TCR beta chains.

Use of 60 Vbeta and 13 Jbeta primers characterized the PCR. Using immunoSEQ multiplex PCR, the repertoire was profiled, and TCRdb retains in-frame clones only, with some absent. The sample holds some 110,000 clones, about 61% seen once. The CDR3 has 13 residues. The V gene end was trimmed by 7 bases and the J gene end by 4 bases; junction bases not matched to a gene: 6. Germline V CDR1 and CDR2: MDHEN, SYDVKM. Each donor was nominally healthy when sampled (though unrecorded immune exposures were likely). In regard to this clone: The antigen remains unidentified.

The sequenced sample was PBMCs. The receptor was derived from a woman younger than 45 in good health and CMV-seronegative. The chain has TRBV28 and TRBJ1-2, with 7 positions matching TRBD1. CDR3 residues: CASNIQGSYGYTF. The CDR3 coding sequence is TGTGCCAGCAATATACAGGGGAGCTATGGCTACACCTTC.